The T cell receptor (beta chain) under discussion was sequenced for a study of blood T cell repertoires in COVID-19 (TCRdb year 2020). Some background on the complete study: Samples covering the acute and convalescent phases of COVID-19 were provided by collaborators in the United States, Italy and Spain. Samples came from the ongoing ImmuneRACE study (first 160 participants) plus 1,254 subjects from 6 global collaborators. Where available, HLA class I and class II types were taken from metadata supplied by the sample provider and were not determined by assay-based typing. The repertoires were released in a freely available public database meant as a resource for research on the immune response to SARS-CoV-2. The prospective study material was composed of cDNA or gDNA derived from T cells, B-cell-depleted T cells, or PBMCs. Nearly every sample came with metadata listing a de-identified subject ID, COVID-19 status, age in years and sex. Deeply sampled blood TCRbeta repertoires from subjects exposed to, actively infected with, or recovered from COVID-19 were included in the dataset.

Points the paper makes about the study in general: The amount of clinical and demographic metadata varied by source and participant and was provided uncurated.

On this clone: Its antigen has not been determined. No qualities accompany the bases; no much larger clone lies one base away.

The collaborating institutions used their own protocols to collect whole blood in K2EDTA tubes. For TCRbeta analysis, collaborators shipped samples in one of three forms: frozen whole blood, isolated PBMCs, or DNA extracted from either of those sample types. TCRbeta CDR3 regions were amplified from genomic DNA using the immunoSEQ Assay, a bias-controlled multiplex PCR. Regarding the original processing steps: Within the assay, amplification of reference gene primers was used to estimate how many nucleated cells each sample contained. To quantify the absolute abundance of each unique TCRbeta CDR3 rearrangement, sequence reads were collapsed and filtered. Productive Simpson clonality was computed per sample as the square root of Simpson's diversity index over productive rearrangements. The source is immuneACCESS, and TCRdb retained only in-frame sequences with V and J called. Part of the clones is not carried over; for the studies checked, unresolved V genes explain less than half of this, and the remainder is unexplained. V, J and clone size reflect that table, while D and trimming were determined from the DNA. This sample holds some 81,000 clones; roughly 96% were observed only once. About 4.5% of the sample is held by the ten biggest clonotypes.

For this chain, trimming is 0 bases at the V end and 4 bases at the J end, and the number of junction bases without a gene match is 1. Via the germline V gene, CDR1 is SGDLS and CDR2 YYNGEE. The CDR3 starts with the cysteine, ends with the phenylalanine, and has 15 residues. Of all the DNA, just the CDR3 is kept, 45 bases in frame from base 1. The clonotype originates from a human donor with active COVID-19. The donor label of this sample is uncertain. Recombination linked TRBV9 to TRBJ2-7, with TRBD2 identical over 13 junction bases. Sequenced input: peripheral blood. The DNA sequence is TGTGCCAGCAGCGTAGGACTAGCGGGGGGTTACGAGCAGTACTTC. Translated, it reads CASSVGLAGGYEQYF.